This is a list of T cell receptor beta chains from one sample in a study of cytomegalovirus exposure and HLA in healthy donors. The data were produced by immunoSEQ multiplex PCR, yet TCRdb's version contains in-frame clones alone and is incomplete. The table has roughly 180,000 clones, roughly 80% seen once. The sample comprised PBMCs. The receptors shown here come from a male donor in good health and CMV-seronegative. Each CDR3 is given with its conserved first and last residue. A D gene is named only where the DNA matches it firmly. Only part of the rows carry a size: once, few, many, or a class if the clone is expanded.

clone size: NA
D gene: NA
V gene: TRBV7-4
J gene: TRBJ1-5
CDR3 protein: CASSLRVLKVAQHF
CDR3 DNA: TGTGCCAGCAGCTTAAGAGTCCTAAAAGTGGCCCAGCATTTT

clone size: NA
D gene: TRBD1
V gene: TRBV7-3
J gene: TRBJ1-1
CDR3 protein: CASSRGTGGPTEAFF
CDR3 DNA: TGTGCCAGCAGCCGAGGGACAGGGGGACCTACTGAAGCTTTCTTT

clone size: NA
D gene: NA
V gene: TRBV19
J gene: TRBJ1-5
CDR3 protein: CASGTVLNQPQHF
CDR3 DNA: TGTGCCAGTGGGACTGTGCTTAATCAGCCCCAGCATTTT

clone size: once
D gene: TRBD2
V gene: TRBV5-4
J gene: TRBJ2-7
CDR3 protein: CASSLGGGLAIYEQYF
CDR3 DNA: TGTGCCAGCAGCTTGGGGGGGGGACTAGCGATCTACGAGCAGTACTTC

clone size: NA
D gene: NA
V gene: TRBV4-1
J gene: TRBJ2-7
CDR3 protein: CASSRASEGYSYEQYF
CDR3 DNA: TGCGCCAGCAGCCGGGCCTCGGAGGGTTACTCCTACGAGCAGTACTTC

clone size: NA
D gene: TRBD2
V gene: TRBV4-2
J gene: TRBJ2-3
CDR3 protein: CASSSLLAGGPTDTQYF
CDR3 DNA: TGTGCCAGCAGCTCCCTACTAGCGGGAGGGCCTACAGATACGCAGTATTTT

clone size: NA
D gene: NA
V gene: TRBV6-5
J gene: TRBJ2-1
CDR3 protein: CASRMTDAYNEQFF
CDR3 DNA: TGTGCCAGCAGAATGACAGACGCCTACAATGAGCAGTTCTTC

clone size: NA
D gene: TRBD1
V gene: TRBV7-9
J gene: TRBJ1-5
CDR3 protein: CASSLTGDSNQPQHF
CDR3 DNA: TGTGCCAGCAGTCTGACAGGGGATAGCAATCAGCCCCAGCATTTT

clone size: few
D gene: TRBD1
V gene: TRBV19
J gene: TRBJ1-1
CDR3 protein: CASSENRGGLNTEAFF
CDR3 DNA: TGTGCCAGTAGTGAAAACAGGGGGGGTTTGAACACTGAAGCTTTCTTT

clone size: few
D gene: NA
V gene: TRBV5-1
J gene: TRBJ1-1
CDR3 protein: CASSFSRNTEAFF
CDR3 DNA: TGCGCCAGCAGCTTTTCGAGAAACACTGAAGCTTTCTTT

clone size: NA
D gene: TRBD2
V gene: TRBV5-4
J gene: TRBJ2-2
CDR3 protein: CASSVGGTSGNTGELFF
CDR3 DNA: TGTGCCAGCAGCGTCGGAGGGACTAGCGGAAACACCGGGGAGCTGTTTTTT

clone size: NA
D gene: NA
V gene: TRBV18
J gene: TRBJ2-7
CDR3 protein: CASAPSGIYYEQYF
CDR3 DNA: TGTGCCAGCGCCCCCTCCGGGATCTACTACGAGCAGTACTTC

clone size: NA
D gene: TRBD1
V gene: TRBV19
J gene: TRBJ1-2
CDR3 protein: CASSMDRDRGVKLHGYTF
CDR3 DNA: TGTGCCAGTAGTATGGACCGGGACAGGGGGGTTAAATTGCATGGCTACACCTTC

clone size: NA
D gene: TRBD1
V gene: TRBV5-1
J gene: TRBJ1-6
CDR3 protein: CASSLDRGAQRDSPLHF
CDR3 DNA: TGCGCCAGCAGCTTGGACAGGGGCGCGCAGAGGGATTCACCCCTCCACTTT

clone size: NA
D gene: TRBD1
V gene: TRBV6-5
J gene: TRBJ2-5
CDR3 protein: CASSYAPQGWKETQYF
CDR3 DNA: TGTGCCAGCAGTTACGCCCCACAGGGGTGGAAAGAGACCCAGTACTTC

clone size: NA
D gene: TRBD2
V gene: TRBV5-1
J gene: TRBJ2-1
CDR3 protein: CASRRLAEGPEQFF
CDR3 DNA: TGCGCCAGCCGTAGACTAGCGGAGGGCCCCGAGCAGTTCTTC

clone size: NA
D gene: NA
V gene: TRBV5-1
J gene: TRBJ2-7
CDR3 protein: CASSLDSEQYF
CDR3 DNA: TGCGCCAGCAGCTTGGATAGCGAGCAGTACTTC

clone size: NA
D gene: TRBD2
V gene: TRBV2
J gene: TRBJ2-5
CDR3 protein: CASSRLAGDAETQYF
CDR3 DNA: TGTGCCAGCAGTCGACTAGCGGGTGATGCGGAGACCCAGTACTTC

clone size: NA
D gene: NA
V gene: TRBV10-3
J gene: TRBJ2-1
CDR3 protein: CAISAEGRYNEQFF
CDR3 DNA: TGTGCCATCAGTGCGGAGGGTCGATACAATGAGCAGTTCTTC

clone size: NA
D gene: NA
V gene: TRBV11-2
J gene: TRBJ2-7
CDR3 protein: CASSVGGEQYF
CDR3 DNA: TGTGCCAGCAGCGTGGGAGGCGAGCAGTACTTC

clone size: NA
D gene: TRBD1
V gene: TRBV4-1
J gene: TRBJ2-2
CDR3 protein: CASSHLNRGNTGELFF
CDR3 DNA: TGCGCCAGCAGCCACCTAAACAGGGGGAATACCGGGGAGCTGTTTTTT

clone size: few
D gene: NA
V gene: TRBV6-6
J gene: TRBJ1-1
CDR3 protein: CASIEMAGFLSTEAFF
CDR3 DNA: TGTGCCAGCATCGAGATGGCAGGGTTTTTGAGCACTGAAGCTTTCTTT

clone size: few
D gene: NA
V gene: TRBV4-3
J gene: TRBJ2-7
CDR3 protein: CASSQAGASEQYF
CDR3 DNA: TGCGCCAGCAGCCAAGCAGGGGCCTCCGAGCAGTACTTC

clone size: NA
D gene: TRBD2
V gene: TRBV10-3
J gene: TRBJ2-5
CDR3 protein: CAVGGGETQYF
CDR3 DNA: TGTGCCGTTGGGGGGGGAGAGACCCAGTACTTC

clone size: NA
D gene: NA
V gene: TRBV14
J gene: TRBJ2-7
CDR3 protein: CASSSGRGANF
CDR3 DNA: TGTGCCAGCAGCTCTGGACGGGGGGCGAACTTC

clone size: NA
D gene: TRBD1
V gene: TRBV25-1
J gene: TRBJ2-3
CDR3 protein: CASSEPDRGTDTQYF
CDR3 DNA: TGTGCCAGCAGTGAACCCGACAGGGGCACAGATACGCAGTATTTT

clone size: NA
D gene: NA
V gene: TRBV7-9
J gene: TRBJ2-1
CDR3 protein: CASSLVLAPYNEQFF
CDR3 DNA: TGTGCCAGCAGCTTAGTATTAGCGCCCTACAATGAGCAGTTCTTC

clone size: medium-sized
D gene: NA
V gene: TRBV6-5
J gene: TRBJ1-4
CDR3 protein: CASRAPGGLNEKLFF
CDR3 DNA: TGTGCCAGCAGAGCACCGGGGGGGCTTAATGAAAAACTGTTTTTT

clone size: NA
D gene: TRBD2
V gene: TRBV11-2
J gene: TRBJ2-1
CDR3 protein: CASSLIAGVMEGYEQFF
CDR3 DNA: TGTGCCAGCAGCTTGATAGCGGGAGTAATGGAGGGGTATGAGCAGTTCTTC

clone size: few
D gene: TRBD1
V gene: TRBV7-9
J gene: TRBJ1-3
CDR3 protein: CASSPASGGSGNTIYF
CDR3 DNA: TGTGCCAGCAGCCCCGCCTCAGGGGGCTCGGGAAACACCATATATTTT

clone size: NA
D gene: TRBD1
V gene: TRBV9
J gene: TRBJ2-3
CDR3 protein: CASSPRQGGSGTDTQYF
CDR3 DNA: TGTGCCAGCAGCCCCAGGCAAGGGGGCTCGGGCACAGATACGCAGTATTTT

clone size: NA
D gene: NA
V gene: TRBV6-1
J gene: TRBJ2-7
CDR3 protein: CASSDFQGNPYERYF
CDR3 DNA: TGTGCCAGCAGTGATTTTCAGGGGAACCCCTACGAGCGGTACTTC

clone size: NA
D gene: NA
V gene: TRBV11-2
J gene: TRBJ1-3
CDR3 protein: CASSPEGNSGNTIYF
CDR3 DNA: TGTGCCAGCAGCCCGGAGGGGAACTCTGGAAACACCATATATTTT

clone size: NA
D gene: NA
V gene: TRBV28
J gene: TRBJ2-7
CDR3 protein: CASSPAGTPTYEQYF
CDR3 DNA: TGTGCCAGCAGCCCAGCCGGGACACCGACCTACGAGCAGTACTTC

clone size: NA
D gene: NA
V gene: TRBV2
J gene: TRBJ2-7
CDR3 protein: CASSGRRSGDYEQYF
CDR3 DNA: TGTGCCAGCAGTGGGAGGCGGAGTGGGGACTACGAGCAGTACTTC

clone size: NA
D gene: TRBD1
V gene: TRBV30
J gene: TRBJ1-3
CDR3 protein: CAWSVYRGSGNTIYF
CDR3 DNA: TGTGCCTGGAGTGTCTACAGGGGGTCAGGAAACACCATATATTTT

clone size: NA
D gene: TRBD2
V gene: TRBV29-1
J gene: TRBJ2-7
CDR3 protein: CSVDAGTSYEQYF
CDR3 DNA: TGCAGCGTTGACGCCGGGACTAGCTACGAGCAGTACTTC

clone size: NA
D gene: NA
V gene: TRBV28
J gene: TRBJ2-7
CDR3 protein: CASSFLLADLSYEQYF
CDR3 DNA: TGTGCCAGCAGTTTCCTTTTAGCGGACCTTTCCTACGAGCAGTACTTC

clone size: NA
D gene: NA
V gene: TRBV9
J gene: TRBJ2-3
CDR3 protein: CASSVGGGESTDTQYF
CDR3 DNA: TGTGCCAGCAGCGTAGGGGGCGGGGAAAGCACAGATACGCAGTATTTT

clone size: NA
D gene: NA
V gene: TRBV15
J gene: TRBJ1-5
CDR3 protein: CATSKNSNQGVHQPQHF
CDR3 DNA: TGTGCCACCAGCAAGAACTCAAACCAGGGTGTCCATCAGCCCCAGCATTTT

clone size: NA
D gene: NA
V gene: TRBV6-6
J gene: TRBJ1-2
CDR3 protein: CASSPTGGGYTF
CDR3 DNA: TGTGCCAGCAGTCCAACGGGGGGCGGCTACACCTTC

clone size: NA
D gene: NA
V gene: TRBV7-9
J gene: TRBJ2-2
CDR3 protein: CASSLAARTEAGELFF
CDR3 DNA: TGTGCCAGCAGCTTAGCGGCGCGAACTGAGGCCGGGGAGCTGTTTTTT

clone size: NA
D gene: TRBD1
V gene: TRBV30
J gene: TRBJ1-2
CDR3 protein: CAWSALDRESGYTF
CDR3 DNA: TGTGCCTGGAGTGCCTTGGACAGGGAGAGTGGCTACACCTTC

clone size: NA
D gene: NA
V gene: TRBV18
J gene: TRBJ1-6
CDR3 protein: CASSPTTADNSPLHF
CDR3 DNA: TGTGCCAGCTCACCCACGACAGCTGATAATTCACCCCTCCACTTT

clone size: NA
D gene: TRBD1
V gene: TRBV4-3
J gene: TRBJ1-1
CDR3 protein: CASSQGQGVVTEAFF
CDR3 DNA: TGCGCCAGCAGCCAAGGGCAGGGGGTGGTCACTGAAGCTTTCTTT